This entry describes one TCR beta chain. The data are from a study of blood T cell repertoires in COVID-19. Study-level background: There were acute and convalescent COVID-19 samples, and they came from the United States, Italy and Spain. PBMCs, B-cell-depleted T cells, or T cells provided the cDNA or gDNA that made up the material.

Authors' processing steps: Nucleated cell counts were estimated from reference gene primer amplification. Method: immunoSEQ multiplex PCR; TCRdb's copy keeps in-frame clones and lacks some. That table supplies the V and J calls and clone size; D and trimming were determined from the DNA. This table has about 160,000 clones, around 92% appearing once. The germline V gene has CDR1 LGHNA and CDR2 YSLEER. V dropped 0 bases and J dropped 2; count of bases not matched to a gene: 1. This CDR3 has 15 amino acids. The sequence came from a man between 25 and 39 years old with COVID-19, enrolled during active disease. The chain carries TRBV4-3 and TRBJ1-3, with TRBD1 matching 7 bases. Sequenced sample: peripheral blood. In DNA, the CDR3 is TGCGCCAGCAGCCAAGATCAGGGGGCTGGAAACACCATATATTTT. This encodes CASSQDQGAGNTIYF.